A single sample gave rise to the 25 T cell receptor beta chains below, sequenced in a study of Ad26.COV2.S vaccination and SARS-CoV-2 variants. The repertoire was sequenced with immunoSEQ multiplex PCR; TCRdb's copy has only in-frame clones and lacks some. Here the sample spans about 350,000 clones, about 85% being singletons. Sample treatment: some 20 received Ad26.COV2.S at low or high dose, single or two shots; roughly 5 received placebo; per-sample allocation not given. Day 63 after the first vaccine or placebo injection was the time point for sampling. Sequencing used peripheral blood, obtained in a trial of Ad26.COV2.S vaccine versus placebo. The receptors come from a person between 18 and 65 years old who received the Ad26.COV2.S COVID-19 vaccine or a placebo.

The chain links TRBV28 to TRBJ2-7, with D possibly being TRBD1 (6 bases). The CDR3 is made up of 13 amino acids. Germline CDR1 is MDHEN and CDR2 is SYDVKM. Trimming left V 1 base short and J 6 bases short, with 10 bases between. CDR3 coding DNA: TGTGCCAGCAGTTTATCAGAAGGGGGCGAGCAGTACTTC. Protein sequence: CASSLSEGGEQYF. The variable domain in full, completed from reference TRBV28 and TRBJ2-7, reads DVKVTQSSRYLVKRTGEKVFLECVQDMDHENMFWYRQDPGLGLRLIYFSYDVKMKEKGDIPEGYSVSREKKERFSLILESASTNQTSMYLCASSLSEGGEQYFGPGTRLTVT.

The chain joins TRBV6-5 to TRBJ1-1; D may be TRBD1 (6 bases). Trimming cost V 2 bases and J 8 bases, with 15 bases left between them. CDR3 length equals 14 residues. Germline V gene data show CDR1 as MNHEY and CDR2 as SVGAGI. The CDR3 reads CASSYTRLTGEAFF. CDR3 sequence (DNA): TGTGCCAGCAGTTACACACGATTAACAGGGGAAGCTTTCTTT.

V usage is TRBV5-1 and J usage is TRBJ1-5; 8 bases map to TRBD1. J gave up 2 bases and V 2 bases, and 9 bases lay outside the gene matches. Germline CDR1 and CDR2: SGHRS and YFSETQ. The length of the CDR3 is 17 residues. The CDR3 spells CASSLGSGGAGNQPQHF. Written as DNA, the CDR3 is TGCGCCAGCAGCTTAGGTTCAGGGGGCGCGGGCAATCAGCCCCAGCATTTT.

The rearrangement joins TRBV5-4 to TRBJ1-1, with D unclear. This CDR3 contains 17 residues. Trimming left V 0 bases short and J 1 base short, with 16 bases between. Germline V gene data show CDR1 as SGHNT and CDR2 as YYREEE (reference sequence). In DNA form, the CDR3 reads TGTGCCAGCAGCTTGGGAGGCCTTGGTCAACGGAACACTGAAGCTTTCTTT. This gives the protein CASSLGGLGQRNTEAFF.

This rearrangement joins TRBV11-3 to TRBJ2-2, with a tentative D call TRBD2 (5 bases). The CDR3 spans 14 residues. Looked up from germline, CDR1 is SGHNT and CDR2 is YENEEA. V lost 7 bases to trimming and J lost 7 bases, with 16 bases between them. The CDR3 sequence is CASTGSPLSGELFF. As DNA, the CDR3 is TGTGCCAGCACGGGGTCCCCCTTGAGCGGGGAGCTGTTTTTT.

The chain is built from TRBV7-2 and TRBJ2-7; D is undetermined. Germline CDR1 and CDR2: SGHTA and FQGNSA. The CDR3 is made up of 14 amino acids. V dropped 1 base and J dropped 5 bases, with 12 bases sitting between them. CDR3 in DNA: TGTGCCAGCAGCTTAGTGGTAAGGAACCACGAGCAGTACTTC. This translates into CASSLVVRNHEQYF. The entire variable domain, with the rest obtained from reference TRBV7-2 and TRBJ2-7, is as follows: GAGVSQSPSNKVTEKGKDVELRCDPISGHTALYWYRQSLGQGLEFLIYFQGNSAPDKSGLPSDRFSAERTGGSVSTLTIQRTQQEDSAVYLCASSLVVRNHEQYFGPGTRLTVT.

This clone was picked up one time. V gene TRBV18 combines with J gene TRBJ1-5; 7 bases are shared with TRBD1. The CDR3 loop spans 16 amino acids. After removal of 3 bases from V and 6 bases from J, the junction contained 11 bases not matched to a gene. CDR1 KGHSH and CDR2 LQKENI come from the germline V gene. The CDR3, as DNA: TGTGCCAGCTCACCCCCTGGGACAGTAGGATCTCAGCCCCAGCATTTT. Translated, it gives CASSPPGTVGSQPQHF.

J is TRBJ2-1 and V is TRBV18; 8 bases agree with TRBD2. The length of the CDR3 is 19 residues. J was trimmed by 7 bases and V by 0 bases; bases with no gene match: 17. Germline values: CDR1 KGHSH, CDR2 LQKENI. The CDR3 protein is CASSPPKKLAVGPLNEQFF. The CDR3 DNA follows: TGTGCCAGCTCACCACCTAAAAAACTAGCGGTAGGGCCCTTAAATGAGCAGTTCTTC.

The genes are TRBV2 and TRBJ2-5; D may be TRBD1 (5 bases). The CDR3 extends over 13 amino acids. Germline V gene sequence: CDR1 SNHLY, CDR2 FYNNEI. V was trimmed by 4 bases and J by 4 bases, leaving 10 bases between them. The CDR3 here is CASSAGPRETQYF. Here the CDR3 DNA reads TGTGCCAGCAGTGCAGGGCCTCGAGAGACCCAGTACTTC.

This sequence joins TRBV28 and TRBJ1-2; TRBD1 might be the D (5 bases). This CDR3 is built from 13 residues. Trimming took off 7 bases at V and 8 bases at J, with 17 bases between the two ends. Germline V gene data show CDR1 as MDHEN and CDR2 as SYDVKM. The DNA of the CDR3 is TGTGCCAGCACCTGGGGGGGGACCGACGGCTACACCTTC. Its protein product is CASTWGGTDGYTF.

The rearrangement uses TRBV25-1 and TRBJ1-3, with D uncertain. This CDR3 contains 14 residues. Germline loops: CDR1 MGHDK, CDR2 SYGVNS. The ends were cut back, 5 bases at V and 2 bases at J, with 10 bases in the middle. The CDR3 region is CASSPPGTGNTIYF. The CDR3, as DNA: TGTGCCAGCAGTCCCCCAGGTACTGGAAACACCATATATTTT.

The V gene is TRBV9, the J gene TRBJ2-2, with 9 bases fitting TRBD2. CDR3 length: 17 amino acids. Germline V CDR1 and CDR2: SGDLS, YYNGEE. V was clipped by 0 bases and J by 5 bases; unmatched bases: 8. CDR3 in amino acids: CASSVAGGTSSTGELFF. In DNA, the CDR3 is TGTGCCAGCAGCGTAGCTGGTGGGACTAGCTCTACCGGGGAGCTGTTTTTT.

The V call is TRBV5-1, the J call TRBJ2-7; 8 nucleotides match TRBD2. The CDR3 consists of 14 residues. In germline, CDR1 is SGHRS, CDR2 YFSETQ. The V gene end was trimmed by 4 bases and the J gene end by 0 bases; junction bases not matched to a gene: 3. In nucleotides, the CDR3 is TGCGCCAGCAGCCGGGAGGGACACTCCTACGAGCAGTACTTC. Translation gives CASSREGHSYEQYF.

The chain combines TRBV6-1 with TRBJ2-3; D is undetermined. The CDR3 contains 14 residues. Germline V gene sequence: CDR1 MNHNS, CDR2 SASEGT. The ends were cut back, 6 bases at V and 1 base at J, with 11 bases in the middle. In nucleotides, the CDR3 is TGTGCCAGCAGCGGCGCCTCTGGCACAGATACGCAGTATTTT. Protein: CASSGASGTDTQYF.

The chain combines TRBV6-6 with TRBJ1-5; perhaps TRBD1 as D (5 bases). CDR3 length equals 14 residues. Germline lookup yields CDR1 MNHNY and CDR2 SVGAGI (reference sequence). The V end was cut by 2 bases, the J end by 7 bases, with 12 bases between. The DNA for the CDR3 is TGTGCCAGCAGTTACGACGGGGGGGGACAGCCCCAGCATTTT. Amino acids: CASSYDGGGQPQHF.

V usage is TRBV7-9 and J usage is TRBJ2-1; D is unclear. Between the trimmed V and J ends, which lost 3 bases and 7 bases, there was a span of 16 bases. The CDR3 has 15 residues. Germline assignment: CDR1 SEHNR and CDR2 FQNEAQ (reference sequence). The CDR3 reads CASSFGGPRSNEQFF. CDR3 DNA sequence: TGTGCCAGCAGCTTCGGCGGTCCTAGGAGTAATGAGCAGTTCTTC.

The V call is TRBV5-1, the J call TRBJ2-7; the match to TRBD1 covers 10 bases. CDR3 length: 17 residues. Germline loops: CDR1 SGHRS, CDR2 YFSETQ. The ends lost 4 bases at V and 2 bases at J; junction bases unmatched: 12. The CDR3 DNA is TGCGCCAGCAGCCCAGGACAGGGGGGAAAGGGGACCTACGAGCAGTACTTC. It encodes CASSPGQGGKGTYEQYF.

J is TRBJ2-2 and V is TRBV5-4; D ambiguous. The CDR3 is 15 amino acids. V shed 6 bases and J shed 0 bases, with 12 bases lying between them. The germline gives CDR1 SGHNT, CDR2 YYREEE (reference sequence). CDR3 coding DNA: TGTGCCAGCACCGAAAGCTTCGCGAACACCGGGGAGCTGTTTTTT. Translating it yields CASTESFANTGELFF. The complete variable domain, with remaining parts taken from reference TRBV5-4 and TRBJ2-2, reads ETGVTQSPTHLIKTRGQQVTLRCSSQSGHNTVSWYQQALGQGPQFIFQYYREEENGRGNFPPRFSGLQFPNYSSELNVNALELDDSALYLCASTESFANTGELFFGEGSRLTVL.

V gene TRBV6-1 combines with J gene TRBJ1-2; D possibly corresponds to TRBD1 (6 bases). This CDR3 has 14 amino acids. Per the germline V gene, CDR1 is MNHNS and CDR2 is SASEGT. V lost 1 base and J 7 bases, leaving 13 bases between the germline ends. CDR3 loop: CASSEGTAASGYTF. CDR3 coding DNA: TGTGCCAGCAGTGAAGGGACAGCGGCTAGTGGCTACACCTTC.

This sequence joins TRBV20-1 and TRBJ2-1; D call uncertain. Trimming left V 3 bases short and J 8 bases short, with 11 bases between. The CDR3 loop spans 12 amino acids. The germline gives CDR1 DFQATT, CDR2 SNEGSKA (reference sequence). The CDR3 sequence is CSASPLGDEQFF. The CDR3 DNA sequence: TGCAGTGCTAGTCCTTTAGGAGATGAGCAGTTCTTC.

The DNA of the CDR3 is TGTGCCAGCAGCCGGACTTTTAGTCCTAACTATGGCTACACCTTC. Its translation is CASSRTFSPNYGYTF. The V call is TRBV28, the J call TRBJ1-2; D gene uncertain. Germline CDR1 reads MDHEN; CDR2 reads SYDVKM. The CDR3 is 15 residues long. The V end lost 6 bases, the J end lost 0 bases, and 14 bases lay between the germline ends.

The chain couples TRBV7-9 to TRBJ2-7; D remains ambiguous. V lost 1 base to trimming and J lost 0 bases, with 7 bases between them. Germline loops: CDR1 SEHNR, CDR2 FQNEAQ (reference sequence). The CDR3 is 14 amino acids. The CDR3 region has the DNA TGTGCCAGCAGCTTAGTTAGCAGCTCCTACGAGCAGTACTTC. Translated: CASSLVSSSYEQYF.

V is TRBV7-6 and J is TRBJ1-1, with D possibly matching TRBD1 (6 bases). The CDR3 runs 13 residues. From germline, CDR1 is SGHVS and CDR2 FNYEAQ. The V end was cut by 6 bases, the J end by 3 bases, with 11 bases between. CDR3 residues: CASSKGQDTEAFF. The CDR3 nucleotides read TGTGCCAGCAGTAAGGGACAAGACACTGAAGCTTTCTTT.

V usage is TRBV20-1 and J usage is TRBJ1-4; D not certain. The V end lost 7 bases, the J end lost 8 bases, and 8 bases lay between the germline ends. The CDR3 is made up of 10 amino acids. Germline CDR1 DFQATT, CDR2 SNEGSKA (reference sequence). CDR3 amino acids: CSVLMEKLFF. The DNA of the CDR3 is TGCAGTGTTTTGATGGAAAAACTGTTTTTT.

CDR3 nucleotide sequence: TGTGCCAGCTCACCACCGTATGGATCTGGCTACACCTTC. It is translated as CASSPPYGSGYTF. V usage is TRBV18 and J usage is TRBJ1-2; D gene unclear. Trimming stripped 0 bases from V and 7 bases from J, with 9 bases between. CDR3 length: 13 residues. The germline V gene encodes CDR1 KGHSH and CDR2 LQKENI.